What follows are 30 T cell receptor beta chains derived from one specimen sequenced in a study of T cell changes during pregnancy in multiple sclerosis. Sequencing used immunoSEQ multiplex PCR; TCRdb keeps in-frame clones, though not all of them. The sample contains 85,000 to 100,000 clones, approximately 92% of which appear only once. Sequenced material: peripheral blood, taken in the first trimester of pregnancy. These TCRs come from a female donor with multiple sclerosis, enrolled in a pregnancy study.

The chain has TRBV4-2 and TRBJ2-1; D might be TRBD2 (6 bases). There are 16 residues in the CDR3. The V end lost 0 bases, the J end lost 3 bases, and 12 bases lay between the germline ends. The V gene's germline CDR1 is LGHNA and CDR2 YNFKEQ. The CDR3 sequence: CASSQDREIGYNEQFF. Written as DNA, the CDR3 is TGTGCCAGCAGCCAAGATCGGGAGATCGGCTACAATGAGCAGTTCTTC.

V gene TRBV19 combines with J gene TRBJ1-5; 7 bases fit TRBD1. This CDR3 region has 15 residues. The J segment lost 4 bases and the V segment lost 4 bases, leaving 7 bases of the junction unmatched. CDR1 and CDR2 (germline): LNHDA, SQIVND (reference sequence). In DNA form, the CDR3 reads TGTGCCAGTAGTACGCAGACAGGGAGTAATCAGCCCCAGCATTTT. Translation gives CASSTQTGSNQPQHF.

Regarding this clone: At one end the junction does not follow the germline gene, possibly because of a read error. The V gene is TRBV20-1, the J gene TRBJ2-5, with 7 bases lining up with TRBD2. The CDR3 is 10 residues long. Germline V CDR1 and CDR2: DFQATT, SNEGSKA (reference sequence). The CDR3 spells CSVRPGRTYF. The DNA for the CDR3 is TGCAGTGTTAGACCCGGGAGGACGTACTTC.

V usage is TRBV6-1 and J usage is TRBJ2-3, with 10 bases aligning to TRBD2. The CDR3 is 15 residues long. The germline gives CDR1 MNHNS, CDR2 SASEGT. V lost 7 bases, J lost 3 bases, and 7 bases stayed unmatched. In DNA form, the CDR3 reads TGTGCCAGCACGGAGCGGGAGGGCCTAACAGATACGCAGTATTTT. This translates into CASTEREGLTDTQYF.

This clone was seen only once. This chain joins TRBV7-9 and TRBJ1-2; 9 bases agree with TRBD1. Germline V gene sequence: CDR1 SEHNR, CDR2 FQNEAQ (reference sequence). This CDR3 region has 14 residues. V dropped 0 bases and J dropped 8; count of bases not matched to a gene: 4. Written as DNA, the CDR3 is TGTGCCAGCAGCTTAGCGACAGGGGGGAGCGGCTACACCTTC. Protein sequence: CASSLATGGSGYTF.

This clone has just one count. The J gene is TRBJ1-5, the V gene TRBV4-2, with a weak D call TRBD1 (6 bases). V lost 2 bases and J lost 7, with 12 bases in between. This CDR3 has 14 residues. Germline V gene data show CDR1 as LGHNA and CDR2 as YNFKEQ. CDR3 sequence: CASSQRGGGQPQHF. The DNA of the CDR3 is TGTGCCAGCAGCCAAAGGGGAGGGGGACAGCCCCAGCATTTT.

The chain has TRBV5-4 and TRBJ2-3, with 7 bases fitting TRBD1. Germline CDR1 is SGHNT and CDR2 is YYREEE (reference sequence). J gave up 2 bases and V 6 bases, and 18 bases lay outside the gene matches. This CDR3 has 18 amino acids. This chain's CDR3 is CASTSGRGRGGSTDTQYF. For the CDR3, the DNA is TGTGCCAGCACCTCCGGCAGGGGGAGAGGGGGTTCCACAGATACGCAGTATTTT.

This rearrangement joins TRBV10-3 to TRBJ2-7; D uncertain. The CDR3 runs to 12 residues. Per the germline V gene, CDR1 is ENHRY and CDR2 is SYGVKD. V was clipped by 2 bases and J by 2 bases, with 4 bases between them. The CDR3 DNA reads TGTGCCATCAGTGAGCGTGCCTACGAGCAGTACTTC. It is translated as CAISERAYEQYF.

The CDR3 DNA reads TGTGCCAGCAGCTTAGATGGCAGGGTCCCGCCGGAGTACTTC. Amino acids: CASSLDGRVPPEYF. The chain recombines TRBV11-2 with TRBJ2-7, with D maybe TRBD1 (5 bases). The length of the CDR3 is 14 residues. The V end was cut by 0 bases, the J end by 11 bases, with 17 bases between. Germline CDR1 SGHAT, CDR2 FQNNGV. The full variable domain, its missing parts supplied by reference TRBV11-2 and TRBJ2-7, is EAGVAQSPRYKIIEKRQSVAFWCNPISGHATLYWYQQILGQGPKLLIQFQNNGVVDDSQLPKDRFSAERLKGVDSTLKIQPAKLEDSAVYLCASSLDGRVPPEYFGPGTRLTVT.

The J gene is TRBJ2-7, the V gene TRBV29-1; 7 bases align to TRBD1. Germline-derived CDR1 and CDR2 are SQVTM and ANQGSEA. The CDR3 sequence is 14 residues long. The ends lost 0 bases at V and 5 bases at J; junction bases unmatched: 7. Written as DNA, the CDR3 is TGCAGCGTTGAAGATGAGGCGACAGGGAACGAGCAGTACTTC. Translated, it gives CSVEDEATGNEQYF.

This clone was seen just once. The J gene is TRBJ1-1, the V gene TRBV6-1, with 7 nucleotides matching TRBD1. Germline V gene lookup returns CDR1 MNHNS and CDR2 SASEGT. V lost 2 bases and J lost 10; bases outside the gene matches: 7. The CDR3 is 13 amino acids. CDR3 in amino acids: CASSERRQGRAFF. In DNA form, the CDR3 reads TGTGCCAGCAGTGAAAGAAGACAGGGTCGAGCTTTCTTT.

The chain combines TRBV7-9 with TRBJ2-1; TRBD2 matches at 7 bases. V was clipped by 6 bases and J by 13 bases; unmatched bases: 12. CDR1 SEHNR and CDR2 FQNEAQ come from the germline V gene (reference sequence). This CDR3 contains 13 residues. This CDR3 reads CASSHERDGDQFF. The CDR3 nucleotides read TGTGCCAGCAGTCACGAGCGGGATGGTGACCAGTTCTTC. Using reference TRBV7-9 and TRBJ2-1 for the parts outside the CDR3, the full variable domain is DTGVSQNPRHKITKRGQNVTFRCDPISEHNRLYWYRQTLGQGPEFLTYFQNEAQLEKSRLLSDRFSAERPKGSFSTLEIQRTEQGDSAMYLCASSHERDGDQFFGPGTRLTVL.

The chain couples TRBV2 to TRBJ2-2; D remains ambiguous. This CDR3 has 14 residues. From germline, CDR1 is SNHLY and CDR2 FYNNEI. Trimming cost V 1 base and J 1 base, with 4 bases left between them. The CDR3 region is CASSEEQNTGELFF. CDR3 in DNA: TGTGCCAGCAGTGAAGAACAGAACACCGGGGAGCTGTTTTTT.

The chain carries TRBV28 and TRBJ2-6, with D tentatively TRBD2 (7 bases). Trimming stripped 3 bases from V and 2 bases from J, with 17 bases between. CDR1 and CDR2 from the germline V gene are MDHEN and SYDVKM. The CDR3 runs to 18 residues. The CDR3 region is CASSFPRGAAPGANVLTF. CDR3 in DNA: TGTGCCAGCAGTTTTCCTCGGGGGGCAGCGCCTGGGGCCAACGTCCTGACTTTC.

The rearrangement uses TRBV7-8 and TRBJ2-3; D not certain. Germline V gene lookup returns CDR1 SGHVS and CDR2 FQNEAQ. The CDR3 is 12 residues long. With 5 bases removed from V and 4 bases from J, the gap between germline ends came to 7 bases. The CDR3 protein is CASSPQADTQYF. The CDR3 coding sequence is TGTGCCAGCAGCCCCCAGGCAGATACGCAGTATTTT.

The chain employs TRBV5-1 and TRBJ2-1, with 7 bases identical to TRBD2. Looked up from germline, CDR1 is SGHRS and CDR2 is YFSETQ. Trimming at V came to 7 bases and at J to 0 bases, leaving 7 bases not matched to a gene. The CDR3 contains 15 residues. The CDR3 bases are TGCGCCAGCCAGGAGAGCGGGAACTCCTACAATGAGCAGTTCTTC. It codes for CASQESGNSYNEQFF.

The chain couples TRBV11-3 to TRBJ2-2; D may be TRBD2 (5 bases). Germline assignment: CDR1 SGHNT and CDR2 YENEEA. The CDR3 length is 15 residues. The germline V and J ends were trimmed by 2 bases and 8 bases, with 15 bases remaining between them. The CDR3 spells CASSLRVRAKGELFF. CDR3 nucleotide sequence: TGTGCCAGCAGCTTACGAGTGAGGGCCAAAGGGGAGCTGTTTTTT.

The chain carries TRBV7-8 and TRBJ1-5, with unresolved D. This CDR3 is built from 12 residues. Germline V lookup: CDR1 SGHVS, CDR2 FQNEAQ. Trimming stripped 1 base from V and 9 bases from J, with 7 bases between. Here the CDR3 reads CASSLGNSPQHF. CDR3 in DNA: TGTGCCAGCAGCTTAGGTAATTCGCCCCAGCATTTT.

The J gene is TRBJ1-5, the V gene TRBV6-6, with a possible D match to TRBD1 (6 bases). The CDR3 has 13 amino acids. The V end lost 11 bases, the J end lost 2 bases, and 13 bases lay between the germline ends. Germline CDR1 and CDR2: MNHNY and SVGAGI (reference sequence). The CDR3 sequence: CAAQGQGNQPQHF. The CDR3 nucleotides read TGTGCCGCACAGGGTCAGGGCAATCAGCCCCAGCATTTT.

The gene calls are TRBV30 and TRBJ2-3, with unresolved D. The CDR3 length is 12 residues. Deletions cut 2 bases from V and 3 bases from J, with 6 bases between. CDR1 and CDR2 (germline): GTSNPN, SVGIG (reference sequence). CDR3 protein: CAWSHTTDTQYF. Written as DNA, the CDR3 is TGTGCCTGGAGTCATACAACAGATACGCAGTATTTT. The full variable domain, in which reference TRBV30 and TRBJ2-3 provide the parts outside the CDR3, is SQTIHQWPATLVQPVGSPLSLECTVEGTSNPNLYWYRQAAGRGLQLLFYSVGIGQISSEVPQNLSASRPQDRQFILSSKKLLLSDSGFYLCAWSHTTDTQYFGPGTRLTVL.

The V gene is TRBV5-1, the J gene TRBJ2-5; D might be TRBD2 (6 bases). CDR1 and CDR2 (germline): SGHRS, YFSETQ. Trimming removed 0 bases from V and 2 bases from J, with 14 bases in between. There are 16 residues in the CDR3. CDR3 protein: CASSLALPAGQETQYF. The DNA of the CDR3 is TGCGCCAGCAGCTTGGCCCTCCCCGCGGGACAAGAGACCCAGTACTTC.

This clone was counted only a few times. The chain employs TRBV20-1 and TRBJ1-1; D not certain. CDR1 and CDR2 from the germline V gene are DFQATT and SNEGSKA (reference sequence). CDR3 length: 10 amino acids. V dropped 6 bases and J dropped 11 bases, with 13 bases sitting between them. CDR3 nucleotides: TGCAGTGCGGTGCACCGGGAGGCTTTCTTT. Amino acids: CSAVHREAFF.

The chain combines TRBV5-8 with TRBJ1-1; D call uncertain. With 1 base removed from V and 7 bases from J, the gap between germline ends came to 8 bases. The CDR3 loop spans 12 amino acids. Germline assignment: CDR1 SGHTS and CDR2 YDEGEE. For the CDR3, the DNA is TGTGCCAGCAGCTTGCAGTCGATTGAAGCTTTCTTT. It translates to CASSLQSIEAFF.

Turning to this clone: This specimen includes other DNA sequences encoding the same CDR3. V usage is TRBV6-5 and J usage is TRBJ2-7; 11 bases align to TRBD2. Trimming cost V 5 bases and J 3 bases; bases outside gene matches: 6. Germline V CDR1 and CDR2: MNHEY, SVGAGI. CDR3 length: 15 amino acids. CDR3 nucleotides: TGTGCCAGCAGTCCTGGACTAGCGGGCGGCTACGAGCAGTACTTC. This translates into CASSPGLAGGYEQYF.

The rearrangement uses TRBV7-2 and TRBJ2-1; 15 bases align to TRBD2. The trim removed 5 bases at V and 9 bases at J, leaving 8 bases unmatched. There are 16 residues in the CDR3. Per germline, CDR1 SGHTA and CDR2 FQGNSA. CDR3 DNA sequence: TGTGCCAGCAGCGGTGGACTAGCGGGAGGGCATTTTGAGCAGTTCTTC. This sequence encodes CASSGGLAGGHFEQFF. The whole variable domain, remainder taken from reference TRBV7-2 and TRBJ2-1, is GAGVSQSPSNKVTEKGKDVELRCDPISGHTALYWYRQSLGQGLEFLIYFQGNSAPDKSGLPSDRFSAERTGGSVSTLTIQRTQQEDSAVYLCASSGGLAGGHFEQFFGPGTRLTVL.

This chain uses TRBV18 with TRBJ2-2; weak D call: TRBD2 (5 bases). V gave up 2 bases and J gave up 4 bases, with 14 bases separating them. CDR3 length: 16 amino acids. Germline CDR1 and CDR2: KGHSH and LQKENI. The CDR3 is CASSPERVRSTGELFF. The CDR3 DNA reads as TGTGCCAGCTCACCAGAGAGGGTCCGAAGCACCGGGGAGCTGTTTTTT.

This clone has a single count. The chain carries TRBV21-1 and TRBJ1-2. TRBV21-1 is reported as a pseudogene. The CDR3 has 16 amino acids. The CDR3: CASSNYSHRANYGYTF. CDR3 DNA: TGTGCCAGCAGCAATTATTCGCATCGGGCTAACTATGGCTACACCTTC.

The gene calls are TRBV27 and TRBJ2-7; D is perhaps TRBD1 (6 bases). This CDR3 region has 15 residues. CDR1 is MNHEY and CDR2 is SMNVEV in the germline V gene (reference sequence). Trimming left V 0 bases short and J 1 base short, with 10 bases between. CDR3 nucleotide sequence: TGTGCCAGCAGTTTATCAGCAGGGGTGTCCTACGAGCAGTACTTC. It codes for CASSLSAGVSYEQYF.

The chain has TRBV27 and TRBJ1-2; D remains unclear. Germline V gene sequence: CDR1 MNHEY, CDR2 SMNVEV (reference sequence). V lost 0 bases to trimming and J lost 0 bases, with 8 bases between them. CDR3 length equals 15 residues. Here the CDR3 DNA reads TGTGCCAGCAGTTTATCGGCAGTCTCTAACTATGGCTACACCTTC. Translated: CASSLSAVSNYGYTF.

The chain links TRBV14 to TRBJ2-1, with 11 nucleotides matching TRBD2. Trimming took 2 bases from V and 8 from J; bases not matched to a gene: 2. The V gene's germline CDR1 is SGHDN and CDR2 FVKESK. This CDR3 region has 14 residues. This CDR3 is CASSQTSGRDEQFF. The CDR3 bases are TGTGCCAGCAGCCAAACTAGCGGGAGAGATGAGCAGTTCTTC.